This T cell receptor beta chain stems from a study of shared clonotypes between healthy human individuals. Notes on the study in general: Clonotypes not shared had lower generation probabilities than those common to all four donors. Expectations were that clonotype sharing among donors would be affected by sequencing depth. Incompleteness in sorted-subset sequencing, despite large depth, was shown by rarefaction.

Per the authors' pipeline: ImmunoSEQ only sent back junction sequences with no quality scores, so filtering was done differently. Sequenced by immunoSEQ multiplex PCR; TCRdb stores in-frame clones only, minus some. The D gene and trimming were derived from the DNA, and the V and J assignments and clone size from that table. Counted here are some 2,400,000 clones, approximately 95% occurring once; the ten biggest clones make up about 0.13%. Worth noting for this clone: Its antigen is not known.

This CDR3 comprises 19 residues. V was pared by 3 bases and J by 0 bases, with 12 bases of the junction left unmatched. Germline assignment: CDR1 LNHDA and CDR2 SQIVND (reference sequence). The V call is TRBV19, the J call TRBJ1-5; 9 bases match TRBD1. Sequenced: naive CD4+ T cells sorted from blood. Subset meaning: CD45RA+ positively selected. The receptor was derived from a man younger than 35 in good health. The CDR3 DNA is TGTGCCAGTAGTATCACCGGGACAGGGTTCAAGGGTAGCAATCAGCCCCAGCATTTT. Translating gives CASSITGTGFKGSNQPQHF.